This T cell receptor (beta chain) is drawn from a study of T-cell memory formation after mild COVID-19. Study at large: Clusters of TCRs were largely donor specific.

Remarks on this clonotype: What it binds is not known.

cDNA libraries for TCR alpha and TCR beta, carrying sample barcodes and UMIs, came from 5'RACE with constant-segment primers. Using its own MiXCR run on the 5' RACE reads, TCRdb lists one record per CDR3 protein. Here the sample spans 65,000 to 100,000 distinct CDR3 sequences, over 10% being singletons. Study-wide results and caveats: Clones that got smaller from day 15 to 85 had even CD4/CD8, while clones growing later tipped toward CD4+. Memory cells collected pre-infection included some clones that later responded, suggesting cross-reactive memory joined.

V was pared by 6 bases and J by 12 bases, with 16 bases between. The CDR3 is 12 residues long. Germline CDR1 is SGHDT and CDR2 is YYEEEE. Material for sequencing was PBMCs or a T cell subset sorted from them (not recorded which). The chain recombines TRBV5-6 with TRBJ2-1; tentative D call: TRBD2 (5 bases). The sequence came from a man aged 18 to 30 who had mild COVID-19 (a few samples of this study predate the infection). Cell type and time point are not known. DNA for the CDR3: TGTGCCAGCACCGGGATACGGCTAAGGCAGTTCTTC. Encoded protein: CASTGIRLRQFF.